Below are 19 T cell receptor beta chains sequenced from a single sample in a study of neurological immune-mediated disorders. TCRdb re-analysed the 5' RACE reads in MiXCR, keeping a single row per CDR3 protein. The data contain 70,000 or so distinct CDR3 sequences, about 3% of them singletons. Source material: PBMCs. Receptors originate from a woman aged 45-60 years with multiple sclerosis.

In its sample, this clonotype was seen many times. A junction end diverges from the germline sequence, so it may reflect a read error. The chain couples TRBV7-9 to TRBJ2-5; the D is unclear. The CDR3 spans 15 residues. The germline V gene has CDR1 SEHNR and CDR2 FQNEAQ (reference sequence). For the CDR3, the DNA is TGTGCCAGCACCTTAGGCCCAGTCCCATACGTGTCCCAGTACTTC. As protein: CASTLGPVPYVSQYF.

V usage is TRBV7-2 and J usage is TRBJ2-7, with 12 bases lining up with TRBD2. The junction had 4 bases not matched to a gene; V was cut back by 1 base and J by 9 bases. Looked up from germline, CDR1 is SGHTA and CDR2 is FQGNSA. This CDR3 comprises 14 residues. The chain's CDR3 is CASSLGLAGEAQYF. The CDR3 DNA sequence: TGTGCCAGCAGCTTAGGACTAGCGGGAGAAGCGCAGTACTTC.

This clonotype was counted at least ten times. This rearrangement joins TRBV27 to TRBJ2-3; TRBD1 might be the D (5 bases). CDR3 length equals 12 residues. V lost 10 bases, J lost 5 bases, and 13 bases lay in between. Germline CDR1 is MNHEY and CDR2 is SMNVEV (reference sequence). The CDR3 spells CATSQGVDTQYF. CDR3 in DNA: TGTGCCACATCGCAGGGTGTAGATACGCAGTATTTT.

This clonotype was seen ten or more times. The chain combines TRBV18 with TRBJ1-1; D unclear. CDR3 size: 15 residues. Germline CDR1 reads KGHSH; CDR2 reads LQKENI. Trimming stripped 3 bases from V and 0 bases from J, with 11 bases between. The CDR3 nucleotides are TGTGCCAGCTCACCCCCGGAAGCTATGAACACTGAAGCTTTCTTT. The encoded protein is CASSPPEAMNTEAFF.

The chain links TRBV20-1 to TRBJ2-3, with D possibly matching TRBD2 (6 bases). Trimming cost V 1 base and J 1 base, with 15 bases left between them. This CDR3 region has 16 residues. The V gene's germline CDR1 is DFQATT and CDR2 SNEGSKA (reference sequence). The DNA for the CDR3 is TGCAGTGCTAGAGGAAGAGGCGGGGAAGGCACAGATACGCAGTATTTT. This gives the protein CSARGRGGEGTDTQYF.

Only a few counts were recorded for this clonotype. The gene calls are TRBV7-9 and TRBJ2-1; 8 bases align to TRBD2. Germline V lookup: CDR1 SEHNR, CDR2 FQNEAQ (reference sequence). Germline trimming cut 3 bases from V and 0 bases from J; bases unmatched to any gene: 7. This CDR3 is built from 17 residues. The CDR3 DNA reads as TGTGCCAGCAGCTTCCTAGCGGGTCTTAGCTCCTACAATGAGCAGTTCTTC. Its protein product is CASSFLAGLSSYNEQFF.

This clonotype came up many times. The chain combines TRBV6-4 with TRBJ1-2; D gene unclear. Germline CDR1 reads MRHNA; CDR2 reads SNTAGT. V lost 9 bases and J lost 4, with 30 bases in between. CDR3 length: 18 amino acids. In DNA, the CDR3 is TGTGCCAGTAGGACGGTTGAGGTCCCCCCACCCTCGAGCTATGGCTACACCTTC. Translated, it gives CASRTVEVPPPSSYGYTF.

The table lists this clonotype with a few counts. The chain couples TRBV29-1 to TRBJ2-3; TRBD1 agrees at 7 bases. Trimming cost V 0 bases and J 6 bases; bases outside gene matches: 3. From germline, CDR1 is SQVTM and CDR2 ANQGSEA. The CDR3 has 13 amino acids. The DNA of the CDR3 is TGCAGCGTTGAAGAAGGGGGCGCCGATACGCAGTATTTT. Its protein is CSVEEGGADTQYF.

This clonotype showed up just a few times. This chain connects TRBV4-3 to TRBJ2-4, with 9 bases fitting TRBD2. This CDR3 comprises 15 residues. Germline CDR1 and CDR2: LGHNA and YSLEER. V shed 3 bases, J shed 3 bases, and the junction held 3 bases outside the gene matches. This chain's CDR3 is CASSQTTSGKNIQYF. CDR3 sequence (DNA): TGCGCCAGCAGCCAGACGACTAGCGGCAAAAACATTCAGTACTTC.

Ten or more counts support this clonotype. V is TRBV28 and J is TRBJ2-2; TRBD2 aligns across 12 bases. The length of the CDR3 is 19 residues. Germline V CDR1 and CDR2: MDHEN, SYDVKM. Trimming removed 3 bases from V and 5 bases from J; junction bases left unmatched: 13. DNA of the CDR3: TGTGCCAGCAGTTTCCGGACTAGCGGGGTTTCGAGGGGGACCGGGGAGCTGTTTTTT. Translation gives CASSFRTSGVSRGTGELFF.

This clonotype was detected ten times or more. The chain combines TRBV20-1 with TRBJ1-4; no definite D call. The CDR3 spans 14 residues. The germline V gene has CDR1 DFQATT and CDR2 SNEGSKA (reference sequence). Trimming took 4 bases from V and 7 from J, leaving 16 bases between them. The CDR3 reads CSAINARSGEKLFF. The CDR3 region has the DNA TGCAGTGCTATTAACGCCAGGTCTGGTGAAAAACTGTTTTTT.

This clonotype occurred many times. CDR3 loop: CASSPPSGARSYNEQFF. CDR3 DNA sequence: TGTGCCAGCAGTCCTCCTAGCGGGGCTCGTTCCTACAATGAGCAGTTCTTC. The gene calls are TRBV12-3 or TRBV12-4 and TRBJ2-1; 9 bases map to TRBD2. With 5 bases clipped from V and 1 base from J, the junction kept 9 bases outside the gene matches. There are 17 residues in the CDR3.

This clonotype appeared many times. This chain connects TRBV11-3 to TRBJ2-2; D unresolved. CDR3 length: 15 amino acids. V lost 0 bases, J lost 4 bases, and 9 bases lay in between. Germline CDR1 reads SGHNT; CDR2 reads YENEEA. CDR3 sequence: CASSLDWIVTGELFF. Here the CDR3 DNA reads TGTGCCAGCAGCTTAGATTGGATAGTCACCGGGGAGCTGTTTTTT.

The table lists this clonotype with many counts. The V call is TRBV20-1, the J call TRBJ2-1; possible D gene TRBD1, 6 bases. The CDR3 spans 11 residues. The V end lost 5 bases, the J end lost 7 bases, and 9 bases lay between the germline ends. CDR1 is DFQATT and CDR2 is SNEGSKA in the germline V gene (reference sequence). CDR3 sequence (DNA): TGCAGTGCTCACAGGGTAAATGAGCAGTTCTTC. Residues: CSAHRVNEQFF.

This clonotype came up many times. The rearrangement links TRBV3-1 to TRBJ1-2; no definite D call. From germline, CDR1 is LGHDT and CDR2 YNNKEL (reference sequence). V dropped 4 bases and J dropped 4 bases, with 7 bases sitting between them. The CDR3 spans 12 residues. Written as DNA, the CDR3 is TGTGCCAGCAGCCTTCGGGGCTATGGCTACACCTTC. Its protein is CASSLRGYGYTF.

This clonotype was detected many times. The gene calls are TRBV6-2 or TRBV6-3 and TRBJ2-1; D perhaps matches TRBD1 (8 bases). The CDR3 extends over 15 amino acids. The germline V gene encodes CDR1 MNHEY and CDR2 SVGEGT. Trimming cost V 6 bases and J 6 bases, with 18 bases left between them. CDR3: CASRLTGEGRNEQFF. In nucleotides, the CDR3 is TGTGCCAGCAGGCTGACAGGGGAGGGTCGCAATGAGCAGTTCTTC.

This clonotype was picked up many times. J is TRBJ2-1 and V is TRBV6-5; TRBD1 might be the D (5 bases). Trimming left V 5 bases short and J 6 bases short, with 11 bases between. The germline V gene has CDR1 MNHEY and CDR2 SVGAGI. There are 13 residues in the CDR3. The CDR3 sequence is CASSPLQGNEQFF. The CDR3 DNA is TGTGCCAGCAGTCCTCTCCAGGGCAATGAGCAGTTCTTC.

The table lists this clonotype with many counts. J is TRBJ1-1 and V is TRBV14; perhaps TRBD1 as D (5 bases). The germline V and J ends were trimmed by 1 base and 9 bases, with 9 bases remaining between them. Per germline, CDR1 SGHDN and CDR2 FVKESK. This CDR3 is built from 12 residues. As DNA, the CDR3 is TGTGCCAGCAGCCAAGGCAACAGGCAAGCTTTCTTT. Its translation is CASSQGNRQAFF.

Ten or more counts support this clonotype. The rearrangement links TRBV7-3 to TRBJ2-1; a possible D gene is TRBD2 (5 bases). The CDR3 contains 14 residues. V shed 5 bases and J shed 9 bases, with 17 bases lying between them. Looked up from germline, CDR1 is SGHTA and CDR2 is FQGTGA. The DNA for the CDR3 is TGTGCCAGCAGCCAAGCGGATGGGTCGGGTGAGCAGTTCTTC. It specifies CASSQADGSGEQFF.